A single T cell receptor (beta chain) is shown here with its context. These data are taken from a study of blood T cell repertoires in COVID-19. Across the whole study: Specimens from acute and convalescent COVID-19 originated in the United States, Italy and Spain.

Unmatched junction bases numbered 8, after V lost 4 bases and J lost 8 bases. Germline assignment: CDR1 SGHRS and CDR2 YFSETQ. The CDR3 is 16 residues long. How the authors handled the data: Amplification from reference gene primers served as the basis for estimated nucleated cell counts. Clones were sequenced by immunoSEQ multiplex PCR, and TCRdb holds only the in-frame ones, with some missing. For V, J and clone size, that table is used; D and trimming come from the DNA. The sample records 100,000 to 150,000 clones, 81% being singletons. The origin of this receptor is a woman in her fifties or sixties with active or convalescent COVID-19. This sequence joins TRBV5-1 and TRBJ2-1, with 14 bases identical to TRBD2. Sequences were obtained from peripheral blood. The CDR3 reads CASSLPGLAGAYEQFF. As DNA, the CDR3 is TGCGCCAGCAGCCTCCCGGGACTAGCGGGAGCGTATGAGCAGTTCTTC.